The clone carrying this TCR beta chain was found many times. Its antigen remains unidentified. V gave up 2 bases and J gave up 3 bases, with 5 bases separating them. CDR1 and CDR2 from the germline V gene are MNHEY and SVGAGI. The CDR3 extends over 13 amino acids. TCRdb itself ran the 5' RACE reads through MiXCR, one entry per CDR3 protein. The data show about 360,000 distinct CDR3 sequences, approximately 5.7% seen once. This sample was taken from a study of T cells after yellow fever vaccination. Turning to the study itself: It was SMART-Seq v4 Ultra Low Input that prepared the fractions with low cell numbers. Study-wide results and limits: When the response was secondary, it was weaker but reached its peak faster, day 5 versus 15.

The TCR comes from a man aged 25-40 years who received the YFV17D yellow fever vaccine. The chain uses TRBV6-5 and TRBJ2-1; no clear D. The starting material was PBMCs, obtained 5 days after the yellow fever booster vaccination. CDR3 amino acids: CASSYGNYNEQFF. The DNA for the CDR3 is TGTGCCAGCAGTTACGGAAACTACAATGAGCAGTTCTTC.